This is a list of T cell receptor beta chains from one sample in a study of PD-1 blockade in classical Hodgkin lymphoma. TCRdb keeps only in-frame clones here, not all; method: immunoSEQ multiplex PCR. The repertoire consists of about 100,000 clones, with about nine tenths occurring once and the leading ten covering just under 20%. The specimen was peripheral blood mononuclear cells (PBMCs), collected before the second cycle of nivolumab. The receptors come from a human donor with classical Hodgkin lymphoma. Each CDR3 is given with its conserved first and last residue. D genes are given only for firm matches. The size field is filled for only some rows; it gives once, few, many or a size class.

TRBV15	TRBJ2-3	NA	TRBD2	CATSETSGTGTDTQYF	TGTGCCACCAGCGAGACTAGCGGGACAGGAACAGATACGCAGTATTTT
TRBV10-3	TRBJ2-3	NA	NA	CAISDFSYRTDTQYF	TGTGCCATCAGTGACTTCAGTTACCGCACAGATACGCAGTATTTT
TRBV7-2	TRBJ2-1	once	TRBD2	CASSLSGANEQFF	TGTGCCAGCAGCCTTAGCGGGGCCAATGAGCAGTTCTTC
TRBV4-1	TRBJ2-5	NA	NA	CASSQDPKSSSEETQYF	TGCGCCAGCAGCCAAGATCCCAAGAGTAGTTCCGAAGAGACCCAGTACTTC
TRBV27	TRBJ1-4	once	NA	CASSLLGDNEKLFF	TGTGCCAGCAGTTTATTGGGGGATAATGAAAAACTGTTTTTT
TRBV29-1	TRBJ2-1	NA	NA	CSALLQGGLFNEQFF	TGCAGCGCCTTATTGCAGGGTGGTTTATTCAATGAGCAGTTCTTC
TRBV13	TRBJ2-7	NA	NA	CASSSLVGTSYEQYF	TGTGCCAGCAGCTCTCTCGTGGGGACCTCCTACGAGCAGTACTTC
TRBV5-1	TRBJ2-7	NA	NA	CASSTDGQGEQYF	TGCGCCAGCAGTACCGACGGGCAGGGAGAGCAGTACTTC
TRBV19	TRBJ2-2	NA	NA	CATVTGGELFF	TGTGCCACAGTAACGGGCGGGGAGCTGTTTTTT
TRBV10-3	TRBJ2-7	NA	NA	CAISWGSEYEQYF	TGTGCCATCAGTTGGGGGTCCGAATACGAGCAGTACTTC
TRBV7-2	TRBJ2-3	NA	TRBD2	CASSLGAGRNTQYF	TGTGCCAGCAGCTTAGGAGCGGGAAGAAATACGCAGTATTTT
TRBV5-1	TRBJ2-7	NA	NA	CASSLSSGSVYEQYF	TGCGCCAGCAGCTTGTCCTCGGGGTCGGTCTACGAGCAGTACTTC
TRBV4-3	TRBJ2-7	NA	NA	CASSQDLTVSDEQYF	TGCGCCAGCAGCCAAGATCTTACAGTTTCCGACGAGCAGTACTTC
TRBV7-2	TRBJ2-3	NA	TRBD2	CASSLDPGLAGGSNTQYF	TGTGCCAGCAGCTTAGACCCGGGACTAGCGGGAGGGTCGAATACGCAGTATTTT
TRBV7-9	TRBJ2-3	NA	TRBD2	CASSLALRTSGRADTQYF	TGTGCCAGCAGCTTAGCCCTCCGGACTAGCGGGAGAGCAGATACGCAGTATTTT
TRBV25-1	TRBJ1-1	NA	NA	CASSVPTANTEAFF	TGTGCCAGCAGTGTCCCGACGGCCAACACTGAAGCTTTCTTT
TRBV27	TRBJ1-4	NA	TRBD1	CASSPDRVGEKLFF	TGTGCCAGCAGCCCGGACAGGGTTGGTGAAAAACTGTTTTTT
TRBV2	TRBJ2-1	NA	TRBD2	CASAGTSGSLYNEQFF	TGTGCCAGCGCCGGGACTAGCGGGAGCCTATACAATGAGCAGTTCTTC
TRBV18	TRBJ2-7	NA	TRBD2	CASSPTSGRDEQYF	TGTGCCAGCTCACCAACTAGCGGGAGAGACGAGCAGTACTTC
TRBV10-2	TRBJ1-2	NA	NA	CASSDGRVYGYTF	TGCGCCAGCAGTGATGGCAGAGTGTATGGCTACACCTTC
TRBV10-3	TRBJ1-1	few	NA	CAISEVNREAFF	TGTGCCATCAGTGAGGTAAACAGGGAAGCTTTCTTT
TRBV4-1	TRBJ2-6	NA	NA	CASSQDYVSSGANVLTF	TGCGCCAGCAGCCAAGATTACGTTAGCTCTGGGGCCAACGTCCTGACTTTC
TRBV6-1	TRBJ1-1	NA	NA	CASSEQVMNTEAFF	TGTGCCAGCAGTGAACAGGTAATGAACACTGAAGCTTTCTTT
TRBV2	TRBJ2-1	NA	NA	CASRGPSLESEQFF	TGTGCCAGCAGGGGTCCCTCGTTGGAGTCTGAGCAGTTCTTC
TRBV5-1	TRBJ2-7	NA	NA	CASSLEVGSYEQYF	TGCGCCAGCAGCTTGGAGGTAGGCTCCTACGAGCAGTACTTC
TRBV5-1	TRBJ2-7	NA	NA	CASSLATGAKSYEQYF	TGCGCCAGCAGCTTGGCAACGGGGGCGAAATCGTACGAGCAGTACTTC
TRBV28	TRBJ2-1	NA	TRBD2	CASQFGWELAGRGASYNEQFF	TGTGCCAGCCAGTTTGGATGGGAGTTAGCGGGAAGAGGGGCGTCCTACAATGAGCAGTTCTTC
TRBV6-5	TRBJ2-7	NA	NA	CATGDRTYEQYF	TGTGCAACAGGTGACAGGACCTACGAGCAGTACTTC
TRBV30	TRBJ2-5	NA	NA	CAWSVIWGRGETQYF	TGTGCCTGGAGCGTCATTTGGGGGCGAGGGGAGACCCAGTACTTC
TRBV18	TRBJ1-4	NA	TRBD1	CASSLSRQGSTNEKLFF	TGTGCCAGCTCACTAAGTAGACAGGGATCAACTAATGAAAAACTGTTTTTT
TRBV18	TRBJ1-1	NA	NA	CASSGGRNTEAFF	TGTGCCAGCTCAGGGGGAAGGAACACTGAAGCTTTCTTT
TRBV18	TRBJ2-5	once	TRBD2	CASSPKGGETQYF	TGTGCCAGCTCACCAAAGGGAGGGGAGACCCAGTACTTC
TRBV7-2	TRBJ2-7	NA	NA	CASSEGPYEQYF	TGTGCCAGCTCAGAGGGCCCCTACGAGCAGTACTTC
TRBV18	TRBJ2-1	NA	TRBD2	CASSQRGTSGIIEQFF	TGTGCCAGCTCACAGAGGGGGACTAGCGGGATTATTGAGCAGTTCTTC
TRBV4-1	TRBJ2-7	NA	NA	CASSQEWRGSYEQYF	TGCGCCAGCAGCCAAGAATGGCGGGGCTCCTACGAGCAGTACTTC
TRBV5-1	TRBJ2-7	NA	NA	CASSLTREGEQYF	TGCGCCAGCAGCTTGACCAGGGAAGGCGAGCAGTACTTC
TRBV11-3	TRBJ1-2	once	NA	CASSLTGTNIGYTF	TGTGCCAGCAGCCTCACAGGGACAAATATTGGCTACACCTTC
TRBV6-5	TRBJ1-2	NA	NA	CASSYGGPNYGYTF	TGTGCCAGCAGTTATGGGGGCCCGAACTATGGCTACACCTTC
TRBV27	TRBJ2-5	NA	TRBD1	CASSSDRGLIETQYF	TGTGCCAGCAGTTCCGACAGGGGGCTGATAGAGACCCAGTACTTC
TRBV11-2	TRBJ2-1	NA	NA	CASSLADRRRNEQFF	TGTGCCAGCAGCTTAGCCGACCGTAGGCGGAATGAGCAGTTCTTC